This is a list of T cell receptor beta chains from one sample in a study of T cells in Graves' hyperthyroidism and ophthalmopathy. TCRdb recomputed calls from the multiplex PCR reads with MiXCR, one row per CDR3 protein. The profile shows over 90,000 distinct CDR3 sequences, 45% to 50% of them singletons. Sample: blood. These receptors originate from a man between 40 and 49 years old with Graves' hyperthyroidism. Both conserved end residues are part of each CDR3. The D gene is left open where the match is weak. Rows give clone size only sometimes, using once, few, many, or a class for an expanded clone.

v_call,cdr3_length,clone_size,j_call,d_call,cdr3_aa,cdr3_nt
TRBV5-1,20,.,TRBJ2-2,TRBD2,CASSKVPGTSGGARTGELFF,TGCGCCAGCAGCAAAGTTCCCGGGACTAGCGGGGGGGCGAGGACCGGGGAGCTGTTTTTT
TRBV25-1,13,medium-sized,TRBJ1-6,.,CASSEQMNSPLHF,TGTGCCAGCAGTGAACAAATGAATTCACCCCTCCACTTT
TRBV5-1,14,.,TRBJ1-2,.,CASGWVAGSYGYTF,TGCGCCAGCGGCTGGGTGGCAGGGTCCTATGGCTACACCTTC
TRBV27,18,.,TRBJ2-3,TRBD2,CASSSRLAGGRIRDTQYF,TGTGCCAGCAGTTCTCGACTAGCGGGGGGGCGAATTAGAGATACGCAGTATTTT
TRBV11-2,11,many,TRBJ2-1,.,CASSLGHEQFF,TGTGCCAGCAGCTTAGGGCATGAGCAGTTCTTC
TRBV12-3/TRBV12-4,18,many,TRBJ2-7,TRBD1,CASSFPSWGQGANYEQYF,TGTGCCAGCAGTTTCCCCAGCTGGGGACAGGGGGCTAACTACGAGCAGTACTTC
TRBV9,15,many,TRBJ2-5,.,CASSVFGAPQETQYF,TGTGCCAGCAGCGTATTCGGGGCACCACAAGAGACCCAGTACTTC
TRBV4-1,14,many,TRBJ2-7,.,CASSQGGNSYEQYF,TGCGCCAGCAGCCAAGGTGGCAACTCCTACGAGCAGTACTTC
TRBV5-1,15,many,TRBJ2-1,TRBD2,CASSTARGDYNEQFF,TGCGCCAGCAGCACAGCTCGGGGGGACTACAATGAGCAGTTCTTC
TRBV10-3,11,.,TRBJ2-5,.,CAISAQETQYF,TGTGCCATCAGTGCACAAGAGACCCAGTACTTC
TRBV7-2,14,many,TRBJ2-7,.,CASSLLRGPYEQYF,TGTGCCAGCAGCTTACTGAGGGGACCCTACGAGCAGTACTTC
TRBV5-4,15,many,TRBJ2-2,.,CASSPIASDTGELFF,TGTGCCAGCAGTCCGATAGCGTCGGACACCGGGGAGCTGTTTTTT
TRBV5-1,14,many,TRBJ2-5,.,CASSPRTVQETQYF,TGCGCCAGCAGCCCCCGGACAGTCCAAGAGACCCAGTACTTC
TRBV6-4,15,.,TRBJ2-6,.,CASSDGTTGANVLTF,TGTGCCAGCAGTGACGGGACAACTGGGGCCAACGTCCTGACTTTC
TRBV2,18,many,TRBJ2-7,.,CASSSLWGEGLVNYEQYF,TGTGCCAGCAGTTCCCTCTGGGGCGAGGGGCTAGTTAACTACGAGCAGTACTTC
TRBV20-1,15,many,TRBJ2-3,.,CSARGIGARRDTQYF,TGCAGTGCTAGAGGCATTGGTGCCAGGAGAGATACGCAGTATTTT
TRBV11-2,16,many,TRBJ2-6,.,CASSLSRTSGANVLTF,TGTGCCAGCAGCCTAAGCCGGACCTCTGGGGCCAACGTCCTGACTTTC
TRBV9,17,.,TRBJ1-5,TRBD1,CARTGGTGEQYNQPQHF,TGTGCCAGGACAGGGGGTACGGGCGAGCAGTACAATCAGCCCCAGCATTTT
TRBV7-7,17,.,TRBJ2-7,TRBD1,CASSLPPGTGLTYEQYF,TGTGCTAGCAGCCTCCCTCCCGGGACAGGGCTCACCTACGAGCAGTACTTC
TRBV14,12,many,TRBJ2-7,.,CASSQAGYEQYF,TGTGCCAGCAGCCAAGCGGGCTACGAGCAGTACTTC
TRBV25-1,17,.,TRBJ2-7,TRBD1,CASSASRGTGDFLGQYF,TGTGCCAGCAGTGCTAGCCGCGGGACAGGGGATTTCCTTGGGCAGTACTTC
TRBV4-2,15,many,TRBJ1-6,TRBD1,CASSPGTGNNSPLHF,TGTGCCAGCAGCCCCGGGACAGGAAATAATTCACCCCTCCACTTT
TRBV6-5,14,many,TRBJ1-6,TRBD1,CASSTTGNDSPLHF,TGTGCCAGCAGTACGACAGGGAATGATTCACCCCTCCACTTT
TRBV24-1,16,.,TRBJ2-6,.,CATSDVRRSGANVPTF,TGTGCCACCAGTGATGTCAGGCGAAGTGGGGCCAACGTCCCGACTTTC
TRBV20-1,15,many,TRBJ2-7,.,CSARDLGGTSYEQYF,TGCAGTGCTAGAGATCTAGGGGGAACTTCCTACGAGCAGTACTTC
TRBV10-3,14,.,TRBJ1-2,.,CAIMNPLGDYGYTF,TGTGCCATCATGAACCCCTTAGGGGACTATGGCTACACCTTC
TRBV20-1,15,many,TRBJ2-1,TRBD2,CSAASGGGLGNEQFF,TGCAGTGCTGCTAGCGGGGGAGGATTGGGCAATGAGCAGTTCTTC
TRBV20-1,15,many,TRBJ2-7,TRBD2,CSATPGSGGSYEQYF,TGCAGTGCTACCCCAGGGAGCGGGGGTTCCTACGAGCAGTACTTC
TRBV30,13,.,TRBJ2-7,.,CAWSVSGAGEQYF,TGTGCCTGGAGTGTGTCGGGAGCTGGCGAGCAGTACTTC
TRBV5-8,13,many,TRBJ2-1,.,CASSLSSYNEQFF,TGTGCCAGCAGCTTAAGCTCCTACAATGAGCAGTTCTTC
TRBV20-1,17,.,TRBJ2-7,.,CSARERGRGRSSYEQYF,TGCAGTGCTAGAGAGAGAGGGAGAGGGAGAAGCTCCTACGAGCAGTACTTC
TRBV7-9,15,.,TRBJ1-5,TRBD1,CASSMGDRWQPPQHF,TGTGCCAGCAGCATGGGGGACAGGTGGCAACCGCCCCAGCATTTT
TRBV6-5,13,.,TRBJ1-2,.,CASRNRMHRGYTF,TGTGCCAGCAGAAACAGGATGCATCGGGGCTACACCTTC
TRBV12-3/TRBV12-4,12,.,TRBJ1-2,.,CASSPSVGGYTF,TGTGCCAGCAGCCCCTCTGTGGGGGGCTACACCTTC
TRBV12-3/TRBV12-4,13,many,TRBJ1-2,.,CASESSYSYGYTF,TGTGCCAGCGAGAGCAGCTACTCCTATGGCTACACCTTC
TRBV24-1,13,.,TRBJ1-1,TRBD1,CARGLGQGTEAFF,TGTGCTAGGGGTCTCGGACAGGGCACTGAAGCTTTCTTT
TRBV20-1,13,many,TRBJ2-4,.,CSADGLAKNIQYF,TGCAGTGCAGATGGTTTAGCCAAAAACATTCAGTACTTC
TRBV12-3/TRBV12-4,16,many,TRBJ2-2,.,CASSLALSPILGELFF,TGTGCCAGCAGTTTAGCGCTCTCCCCCATCCTTGGGGAGCTGTTTTTT
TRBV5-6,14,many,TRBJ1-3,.,CASSLTERGNTIYF,TGTGCCAGCAGCTTGACAGAGCGAGGAAACACCATATATTTT
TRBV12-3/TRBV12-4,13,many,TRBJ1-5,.,CASSFLWGQPQHF,TGTGCCAGCAGTTTTCTGTGGGGTCAGCCCCAGCATTTT
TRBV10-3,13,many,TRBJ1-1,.,CAIMGSENTEAFF,TGTGCCATCATGGGTTCAGAGAACACTGAAGCTTTCTTT
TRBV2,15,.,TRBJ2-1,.,CASRVGGPGYNEQFF,TGTGCCAGCAGAGTCGGCGGGCCCGGCTACAATGAGCAGTTCTTC
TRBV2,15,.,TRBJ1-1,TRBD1,CASSATGAGSTEAFF,TGTGCCAGCTCAGCGACAGGGGCGGGGAGCACTGAAGCTTTCTTT
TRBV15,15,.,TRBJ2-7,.,CATSRDPQGISEQYF,TGTGCCACCAGCAGAGATCCGCAGGGAATAAGCGAGCAGTACTTC
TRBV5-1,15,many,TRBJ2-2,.,CASSLDYSNTGELFF,TGCGCCAGCAGCTTGGACTATTCAAACACCGGGGAGCTGTTTTTT
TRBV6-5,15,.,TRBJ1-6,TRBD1,CASSQRTGWHSPLHF,TGTGCCAGCAGTCAACGGACAGGGTGGCATTCACCCCTCCACTTT
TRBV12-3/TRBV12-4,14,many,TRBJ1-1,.,CASSQDLLRTEAFF,TGTGCCAGCAGTCAAGATCTTCTCAGAACTGAAGCTTTCTTT
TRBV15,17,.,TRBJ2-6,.,CATSGEIQGSGANVLTF,TGTGCCACCAGCGGAGAAATTCAGGGATCTGGGGCCAACGTCCTGACTTTC
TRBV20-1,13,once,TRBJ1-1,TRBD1,CSARQGVNTEAFF,TGCAGTGCAAGACAGGGAGTGAACACTGAAGCTTTCTTT
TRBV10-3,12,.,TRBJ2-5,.,CAISPVRETQYF,TGTGCCATCAGCCCCGTTCGAGAGACCCAGTACTTC
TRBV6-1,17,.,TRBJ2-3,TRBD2,CASSGRLKAGGIDTQYF,TGTGCCAGCAGTGGACGACTCAAAGCGGGGGGGATCGATACGCAGTATTTT
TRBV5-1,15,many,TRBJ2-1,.,CASSLERSSYNEQFF,TGCGCCAGCAGCTTGGAGCGGAGCTCCTACAATGAGCAGTTCTTC
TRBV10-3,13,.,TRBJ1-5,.,CAIRGDSNRPLHF,TGTGCCATCCGGGGAGATAGCAATCGGCCCCTGCATTTT